This TCR beta chain was captured in a study of blood T cell repertoires in COVID-19. Study overall: From T cells, B-cell-depleted T cells, or PBMCs came the material, which was cDNA or gDNA.

Trimming cost V 0 bases and J 6 bases; bases outside gene matches: 6. The germline CDR1 and CDR2 sequences are SGHRS and YFSETQ. CDR3 length: 15 residues. Original methodology: Estimates of nucleated cell counts were drawn from the amplification of reference gene primers. Assay used: immunoSEQ multiplex PCR; TCRdb lists only in-frame clones, some missing. The V and J calls and clone size are taken from that table; D and trimming were inferred from the DNA. The repertoire consists of 44,000 or so clones, with 70% to 85% occurring once and the leading ten covering 4% to 5.5%. The J gene is TRBJ1-1, the V gene TRBV5-1; TRBD1 matches 9 bases. The sample consisted of peripheral blood. This receptor was identified in a man aged 50 to 60 with active COVID-19. The CDR3 nucleotides read TGCGCCAGCAGCTTGGTTGGACAGGGGAGTCCTGAAGCTTTCTTT. As protein: CASSLVGQGSPEAFF.